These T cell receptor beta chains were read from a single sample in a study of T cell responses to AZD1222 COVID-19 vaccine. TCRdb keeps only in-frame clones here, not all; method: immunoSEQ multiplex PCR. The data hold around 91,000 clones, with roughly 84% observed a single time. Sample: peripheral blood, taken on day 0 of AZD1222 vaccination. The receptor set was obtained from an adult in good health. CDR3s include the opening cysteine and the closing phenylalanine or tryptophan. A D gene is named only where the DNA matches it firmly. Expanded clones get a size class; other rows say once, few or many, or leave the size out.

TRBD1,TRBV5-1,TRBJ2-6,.,TGCGCCAGCAGCAACAGGGGGTCTGGGGCCAACGTCCTGACTTTC,CASSNRGSGANVLTF
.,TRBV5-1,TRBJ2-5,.,TGCGCCAGCAGCTTGGATGGGATCCGCCAAGAGACCCAGTACTTC,CASSLDGIRQETQYF
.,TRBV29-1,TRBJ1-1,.,TGCAGCGTTTACGAGGGTGGCACTGAAGCTTTCTTT,CSVYEGGTEAFF
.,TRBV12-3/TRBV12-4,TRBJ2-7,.,TGTGCCAGCAGTTTAAGTTCTAGCCGCGAGCAGTACTTC,CASSLSSSREQYF
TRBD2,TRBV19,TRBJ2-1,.,TGTGCCAGTTTAGCGGGAGCCCGCAACAATGAGCAGTTCTTC,CASLAGARNNEQFF
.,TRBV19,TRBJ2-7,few,TGTGCCAGTAGTACAGGGAGCTGGGGCGAGCAGTACTTC,CASSTGSWGEQYF
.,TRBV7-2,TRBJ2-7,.,TGTGCCAGCAGCTCCCGGGTTTCCTCCTACGAGCAGTACTTC,CASSSRVSSYEQYF
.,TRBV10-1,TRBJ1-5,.,TGCGCCAGCAGTGAGCGACAGGAGAGCAATCAGCCCCAGCATTTT,CASSERQESNQPQHF
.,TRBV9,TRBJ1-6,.,TGTGCCAGCAGCGTAGACCCGGTGGATTCACCCCTCCACTTT,CASSVDPVDSPLHF
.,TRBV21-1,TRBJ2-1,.,TGTGCCAGCAGCAAAGGGGCGGGACCGGACAATGAGCAGTTCTTC,CASSKGAGPDNEQFF
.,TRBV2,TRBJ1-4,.,TGTGCCAGCAGTGTCTCAGGGTCAACTAATGAAAAACTGTTTTTT,CASSVSGSTNEKLFF
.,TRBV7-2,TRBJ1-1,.,TGTGCCAGCAGCTTAGGGCAGGGATTGAACACTGAAGCTTTCTTT,CASSLGQGLNTEAFF
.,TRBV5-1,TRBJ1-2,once,TGCGCCAGCAGCTTGATCGGCAGGGATGGTGGCTACACCTTC,CASSLIGRDGGYTF
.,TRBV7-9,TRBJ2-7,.,TGTGCCAGCAGCCACCGGGACAACTCCTACGAGCAGTACTTC,CASSHRDNSYEQYF
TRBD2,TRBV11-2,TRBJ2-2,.,TGTGCCAGCAGCGCCTTAGCGGGGCGCGGGGAGCTGTTTTTT,CASSALAGRGELFF
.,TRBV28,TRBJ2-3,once,TGTGCCAGCAGTCCAGGTATCGAGGAGGCCGATACGCAGTATTTT,CASSPGIEEADTQYF